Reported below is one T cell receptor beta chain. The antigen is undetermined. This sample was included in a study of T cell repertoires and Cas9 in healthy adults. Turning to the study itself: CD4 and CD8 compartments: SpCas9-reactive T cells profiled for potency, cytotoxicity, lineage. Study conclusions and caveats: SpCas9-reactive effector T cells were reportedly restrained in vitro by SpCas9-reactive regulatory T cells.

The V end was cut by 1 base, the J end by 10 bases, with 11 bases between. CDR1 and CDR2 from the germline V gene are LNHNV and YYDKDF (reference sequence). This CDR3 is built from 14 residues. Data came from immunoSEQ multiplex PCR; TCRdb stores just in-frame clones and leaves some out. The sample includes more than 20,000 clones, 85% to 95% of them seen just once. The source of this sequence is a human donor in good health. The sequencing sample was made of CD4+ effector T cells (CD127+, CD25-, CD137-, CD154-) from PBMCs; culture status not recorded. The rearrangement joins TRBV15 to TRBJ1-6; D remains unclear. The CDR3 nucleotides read TGTGCCACCAGCAGAGCACCGAGGGTCTCACCCCTCCACTTT. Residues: CATSRAPRVSPLHF.